These 19 T cell receptor beta chains originate from one sample sequenced in a study of T cells after yellow fever vaccination. Each CDR3 protein gets one entry after TCRdb re-called the 5' RACE reads with MiXCR. This sample has 250,000 to 350,000 distinct CDR3 sequences; approximately 4% occur once, and the top ten carry less than 20%. This material consisted of PBMCs, taken 15 days after the yellow fever booster vaccination. The receptors stem from a young man who received the YFV17D yellow fever vaccine.

A few counts support this clonotype. The chain links TRBV6-2 or TRBV6-3 to TRBJ1-1; D is unresolved. Germline V gene sequence: CDR1 MNHEY, CDR2 SVGEGT. This CDR3 has 12 amino acids. Trimming removed 0 bases from V and 7 bases from J, with 6 bases in between. CDR3 DNA: TGTGCCAGCAGTTACTCGTCAGGTGAAGCTTTCTTT. It yields the protein CASSYSSGEAFF.

This chain uses TRBV7-2 with TRBJ2-2; 7 bases are a match to TRBD1. This CDR3 is built from 15 residues. Germline-derived CDR1 and CDR2 are SGHTA and FQGNSA. V shed 8 bases, J shed 2 bases, and the junction held 8 bases outside the gene matches. CDR3 sequence reads: CASGWDRQNTGELFF. The CDR3 coding sequence is TGTGCCAGCGGATGGGACAGACAAAACACCGGGGAGCTGTTTTTT.

This clonotype was observed many times. The chain employs TRBV7-9 and TRBJ2-5; D possibly uses TRBD1 or TRBD2 (5 bases each). CDR3 length: 13 residues. Trimming stripped 3 bases from V and 4 bases from J, with 9 bases between. Germline lookup yields CDR1 SEHNR and CDR2 FQNEAQ (reference sequence). The CDR3 DNA reads TGTGCCAGCAGCTTTCCGGGACGAGAGACCCAGTACTTC. It codes for CASSFPGRETQYF.

This clonotype was observed a few times. The chain combines TRBV10-3 with TRBJ2-7; D is perhaps TRBD2 (6 bases). The CDR3 length is 15 residues. V lost 6 bases and J 5 bases, leaving 20 bases between the germline ends. The germline CDR1 and CDR2 sequences are ENHRY and SYGVKD. This CDR3 is CAIRLGGTASDEQYF. The CDR3 region has the DNA TGTGCCATCAGACTTGGGGGGACGGCTTCGGACGAGCAGTACTTC.

This clonotype has a count of ten or more. This chain links TRBV29-1 with TRBJ2-1; D is unresolved. CDR3 size: 14 residues. Trimming shortened V by 3 bases and J by 3 bases, and 12 bases separated the two germline ends. Germline V gene lookup returns CDR1 SQVTM and CDR2 ANQGSEA. DNA of the CDR3: TGCAGCGTTGATTCGGCCTCCGGCTACAATGAGCAGTTCTTC. It is translated as CSVDSASGYNEQFF.

The chain uses TRBV7-9 and TRBJ2-2; weak D call: TRBD2 (6 bases). The CDR3 length is 12 residues. The ends were cut back, 8 bases at V and 7 bases at J, with 11 bases in the middle. The germline gives CDR1 SEHNR, CDR2 FQNEAQ (reference sequence). In DNA, the CDR3 is TGTGCCAGCCGGGGAGGCGGCGGGGAGCTGTTTTTT. The encoded protein is CASRGGGGELFF.

Only a few counts were recorded for this clonotype. The V and J genes are TRBV7-3 and TRBJ2-3, with a tentative D call TRBD1 (7 bases). The CDR3 runs to 16 residues. Trimming cost V 5 bases and J 0 bases, with 15 bases left between them. CDR1 and CDR2 (germline): SGHTA, FQGTGA. As DNA, the CDR3 is TGTGCCAGCAGCCCCCAACAGGGGACTAGCACAGATACGCAGTATTTT. Translated: CASSPQQGTSTDTQYF.

This clonotype came up a few times. CDR3 region: CASSEAPGGGYTF. Here the CDR3 DNA reads TGTGCCAGCAGTGAAGCCCCTGGCGGTGGCTACACCTTC. The chain carries TRBV6-1 and TRBJ1-2; D is unresolved. V lost 0 bases and J 7 bases, leaving 9 bases between the germline ends. Per germline, CDR1 MNHNS and CDR2 SASEGT. This CDR3 is built from 13 residues.

This clonotype was recorded at least ten times. The J gene is TRBJ2-5, the V gene TRBV12-3 or TRBV12-4; TRBD1 might be the D (5 bases). The CDR3 is made up of 13 amino acids. V lost 5 bases, J lost 5 bases, and 12 bases lay in between. The CDR3 here is CASSGKGLETQYF. DNA of the CDR3: TGTGCCAGCAGTGGTAAGGGGCTGGAGACCCAGTACTTC.

The chain has TRBV7-2 and TRBJ2-5; perhaps TRBD2 as D (6 bases). The germline gives CDR1 SGHTA, CDR2 FQGNSA. Trimming stripped 5 bases from V and 2 bases from J, with 12 bases between. The CDR3 length is 14 residues. CDR3 residues: CASSRLGEQETQYF. CDR3 nucleotides: TGTGCCAGCAGCCGACTAGGGGAGCAAGAGACCCAGTACTTC.

This clonotype was seen a few times. The chain carries TRBV5-1 and TRBJ2-2; D possibly matches TRBD1 or TRBD2 (5 bases each). Deletions cut 3 bases from V and 4 bases from J, with 10 bases between. Germline CDR1 and CDR2: SGHRS and YFSETQ. This CDR3 is built from 14 residues. The DNA for the CDR3 is TGCGCCAGCAGCTCGGGACCCGTCACCGGGGAGCTGTTTTTT. This translates into CASSSGPVTGELFF.

The rearrangement joins TRBV13 to TRBJ2-1; D gene unclear. There are 14 residues in the CDR3. With 4 bases removed from V and 4 bases from J, the gap between germline ends came to 11 bases. CDR1 and CDR2 from the germline V gene are PRHDT and FYEKMQ (reference sequence). Here the CDR3 DNA reads TGTGCCAGCAGCTCCCCGGGTTTATACAATGAGCAGTTCTTC. Its translation is CASSSPGLYNEQFF.

The table lists this clonotype with a few counts. The chain is built from TRBV29-1 and TRBJ1-1; TRBD1 matches 7 bases. Germline V gene lookup returns CDR1 SQVTM and CDR2 ANQGSEA. This CDR3 is built from 15 residues. The V segment lost 3 bases and the J segment 1 base; nucleotides outside the gene matches: 8. The CDR3 reads CSVEGLTGANTEAFF. As DNA, the CDR3 is TGCAGCGTTGAGGGACTTACAGGGGCGAACACTGAAGCTTTCTTT.

This clonotype was detected a few times. Its ends do not fully match the called genes, so a read error is possible. This chain joins TRBV29-1 and TRBJ2-1; maybe TRBD2 (7 bases). The CDR3 length is 15 residues. From germline, CDR1 is SQVTM and CDR2 ANQGSEA. The CDR3 coding sequence is TGCAGCGTCGAAGGGGGGAGGGAACCCTCCAATGAGCAGTTCTTC. It codes for CSVEGGREPSNEQFF.

This clonotype was observed many times. The rearrangement joins TRBV10-3 to TRBJ1-1; no definite D call. Germline CDR1 is ENHRY and CDR2 is SYGVKD. CDR3 size: 13 residues. V gave up 10 bases and J gave up 8 bases, with 20 bases separating them. CDR3 region: CATGGGGLVEAFF. The CDR3, as DNA: TGTGCCACGGGCGGCGGCGGATTAGTCGAAGCTTTCTTT.

The chain combines TRBV19 with TRBJ2-1; D assignment may be TRBD1 or TRBD2 (7 bases each). Trimming took off 5 bases at V and 7 bases at J, with 21 bases between the two ends. The CDR3 is made up of 16 amino acids. Germline V gene lookup returns CDR1 LNHDA and CDR2 SQIVND (reference sequence). CDR3 DNA: TGTGCCAGTAGTCCGCTGAGGGGCCAGGGGGGGAATGAGCAGTTCTTC. As protein: CASSPLRGQGGNEQFF.

This clonotype was observed a few times. The V gene is TRBV4-1, the J gene TRBJ1-6; D uncertain. CDR3 length equals 15 residues. Looked up from germline, CDR1 is MGHRA and CDR2 is YSYEKL. V was cut by 1 base and J by 5 bases, with 9 bases left in between. CDR3 amino acids: CASSQVVLNNSPLHF. CDR3 nucleotides: TGCGCCAGCAGCCAAGTTGTACTGAATAATTCACCCCTCCACTTT.

J is TRBJ2-5 and V is TRBV10-3; 7 bases are a match to TRBD2. CDR1 and CDR2 from the germline V gene are ENHRY and SYGVKD. V shed 7 bases and J 3 bases; nucleotides not matched to a gene: 5. The CDR3 consists of 13 residues. In nucleotides, the CDR3 is TGTGCCATCACTAGCGGAGTTGAAGAGACCCAGTACTTC. Residues: CAITSGVEETQYF.

In this sample, this clonotype turned up many times. This rearrangement joins TRBV4-3 to TRBJ1-4, with D possibly TRBD1 on 5 matching bases. The germline CDR1 and CDR2 sequences are LGHNA and YSLEER. V was trimmed by 4 bases and J by 8 bases, leaving 23 bases between them. The CDR3 is 17 amino acids. The CDR3 region is CASSRTGRAGEGEKLFF. DNA for the CDR3: TGCGCCAGCAGCCGGACGGGCAGGGCCGGGGAGGGCGAAAAACTGTTTTTT.